This T cell receptor (beta chain) stems from a study of T-cell memory formation after mild COVID-19. Researchers used 5'RACE with constant-segment primers to make TCR alpha and TCR beta cDNA libraries that carry sample barcodes and UMIs. TCRdb reprocessed the 5' RACE reads via MiXCR and lists one record per CDR3 protein. The table includes fewer than 600,000 distinct CDR3 sequences, about 20% detected once. Study findings and constraints: The authors left the SARS-CoV-2 specificity of second-wave clones peaking on day 37 unconfirmed. From day 15 to 85, contracting clones were balanced between CD4 and CD8, whereas later expanders leaned toward CD4+. Contracting CD4+ clones lay largely in CM and EM, with CD8+ ones residing in EMRA.

A remark on this clonotype: Its matching antigen is unknown.

The CDR3 extends over 15 amino acids. Germline values: CDR1 MNHEY, CDR2 SMNVEV (reference sequence). The ends lost 4 bases at V and 2 bases at J; junction bases unmatched: 7. This chain connects TRBV27 to TRBJ2-7, with 8 bases fitting TRBD1. The sample comprised PBMCs or a T cell subset sorted from them (not recorded which). The sequence derives from an adult woman who had mild COVID-19 (a few samples of this study predate the infection). Cell type and time point are not known. CDR3 amino acids: CASSSPGQATYEQYF. CDR3 sequence (DNA): TGTGCCAGCAGTTCCCCGGGACAGGCAACCTACGAGCAGTACTTC.